Below, 30 T cell receptor beta chains from the same sample are listed, as sequenced in a study of shared clonotypes between healthy human individuals. TCRdb's table, derived via immunoSEQ multiplex PCR, lists solely in-frame clones and lacks some. The sample consists of roughly 1 million clones, approximately 68% of them appearing once. Sequenced: memory CD4+ T cells sorted from blood. Documented subset: CD45RA-negative fraction. The receptors derive from a man younger than 35 in good health.

The V gene is TRBV10-3, the J gene TRBJ1-6; a weak D match, TRBD1 (5 bases). Germline loops: CDR1 ENHRY, CDR2 SYGVKD. CDR3 length: 14 residues. V gave up 8 bases and J gave up 8 bases, with 16 bases separating them. The CDR3 loop reads CAISAGFTDSPLHF. CDR3 nucleotides: TGTGCCATCTCCGCAGGGTTTACGGATTCACCCCTCCACTTT.

This clone has just a few counts. V is TRBV5-1 and J is TRBJ2-3; 10 positions agree with TRBD2. The germline V gene has CDR1 SGHRS and CDR2 YFSETQ. This CDR3 is 16 amino acids long. Losses at the gene ends were 4 bases for V and 1 base for J; bases not matched to a gene: 6. CDR3 protein: CASSLAGLARTDTQYF. The CDR3 nucleotides are TGCGCCAGCAGCCTGGCGGGACTAGCGCGCACAGATACGCAGTATTTT.

This chain connects TRBV19 to TRBJ1-6, with D unresolved. V gave up 6 bases and J gave up 14 bases, with 14 bases separating them. This CDR3 is 12 amino acids long. In germline, CDR1 is LNHDA, CDR2 SQIVND (reference sequence). The CDR3 sequence: CASRPPTGALHF. CDR3 sequence (DNA): TGTGCCAGTAGGCCTCCCACTGGAGCCCTCCACTTT.

Worth noting for this clone: Other DNA sequences in the sample encode the same CDR3. The rearrangement joins TRBV9 to TRBJ1-4; the D is unclear. Germline values: CDR1 SGDLS, CDR2 YYNGEE. Trimming stripped 0 bases from V and 1 base from J, with 7 bases between. The CDR3 is 15 amino acids. This CDR3 reads CASSVAPGTNEKLFF. The CDR3 DNA is TGTGCCAGCAGCGTAGCTCCGGGAACTAATGAAAAACTGTTTTTT.

The V gene is TRBV18, the J gene TRBJ1-5; 10 positions match TRBD1. The ends lost 5 bases at V and 3 bases at J; junction bases unmatched: 4. CDR3 length equals 15 residues. Germline V gene data show CDR1 as KGHSH and CDR2 as LQKENI. As DNA, the CDR3 is TGTGCCAGCTCAGGAGGGACAGGGGTCAATCAGCCCCAGCATTTT. Translating it yields CASSGGTGVNQPQHF.

V gene TRBV27 combines with J gene TRBJ1-5; D is possibly TRBD1 (5 bases). V shed 5 bases and J shed 1 base, with 9 bases lying between them. The CDR3 covers 14 residues. CDR1 is MNHEY, CDR2 SMNVEV, per germline (reference sequence). In DNA form, the CDR3 reads TGTGCCAGCAGTCCGGGACGGAGCAATCAGCCCCAGCATTTT. It encodes CASSPGRSNQPQHF.

In regard to this clone: This CDR3 is also generated by other DNA sequences in the sample. V gene TRBV4-1 combines with J gene TRBJ2-5; D ambiguous. This CDR3 has 14 amino acids. Looked up from germline, CDR1 is MGHRA and CDR2 is YSYEKL. Trimming shortened V by 0 bases and J by 1 base, and 6 bases separated the two germline ends. CDR3: CASSQESPQETQYF. CDR3 nucleotides: TGCGCCAGCAGCCAAGAGTCCCCCCAAGAGACCCAGTACTTC.

The CDR3 loop is CASLSTGGAYEQYF. DNA for the CDR3: TGTGCCAGCCTGTCGACAGGGGGGGCCTACGAGCAGTACTTC. The V and J genes are TRBV6-1 and TRBJ2-7; 9 nucleotides agree with TRBD1. Germline V gene data show CDR1 as MNHNS and CDR2 as SASEGT. V dropped 8 bases and J dropped 2; count of bases not matched to a gene: 7. The CDR3 runs 14 residues.

The chain joins TRBV6-6 to TRBJ2-5; 8 bases line up with TRBD1. CDR3 length equals 15 residues. V lost 5 bases, J lost 7 bases, and 12 bases stayed unmatched. Per germline, CDR1 MNHNY and CDR2 SVGAGI (reference sequence). DNA of the CDR3: TGTGCCAGCAGTCCCGGACAGGGCATTACTGGGACCCAGTACTTC. As protein: CASSPGQGITGTQYF.

This clone was seen a single time. The chain joins TRBV11-2 to TRBJ2-1; D unresolved. Germline V gene sequence: CDR1 SGHAT, CDR2 FQNNGV. The CDR3 contains 14 residues. Between the trimmed V and J ends, which lost 2 bases and 6 bases, there was a span of 11 bases. The CDR3 loop is CASSLQKRGNEQFF. In DNA, the CDR3 is TGTGCCAGCAGCTTACAAAAGAGAGGCAATGAGCAGTTCTTC.

This clone was seen a handful of times. The rearrangement uses TRBV30 and TRBJ2-5; TRBD2 matches at 9 bases. The junction had 11 bases not matched to a gene; V was cut back by 1 base and J by 5 bases. From germline, CDR1 is GTSNPN and CDR2 SVGIG (reference sequence). The CDR3 has 16 amino acids. Here the CDR3 reads CAWSGRAGGPWETQYF. DNA for the CDR3: TGTGCCTGGAGTGGTAGGGCGGGAGGGCCTTGGGAGACCCAGTACTTC.

The V gene is TRBV5-6, the J gene TRBJ1-2; D unclear. Trimming took off 4 bases at V and 9 bases at J, with 13 bases between the two ends. The length of the CDR3 is 12 residues. Germline CDR1 and CDR2: SGHDT and YYEEEE. CDR3 nucleotides: TGTGCCAGCAGCGCCGGCCCGCCCAGCTACACCTTC. Its protein is CASSAGPPSYTF.

The genes are TRBV30 and TRBJ2-4; D gene unclear. V was clipped by 4 bases and J by 2 bases, with 3 bases between them. The CDR3 covers 11 residues. The germline CDR1 and CDR2 sequences are GTSNPN and SVGIG (reference sequence). CDR3 protein: CAWKSKNIQYF. For the CDR3, the DNA is TGTGCCTGGAAGTCCAAAAACATTCAGTACTTC.

The CDR3 here is CASSYRGTATYEQYF. The DNA of the CDR3 is TGTGCCAGCAGTTACAGGGGGACAGCCACCTACGAGCAGTACTTC. This chain connects TRBV6-5 to TRBJ2-7, with TRBD1 matching 7 bases. This CDR3 is built from 15 residues. J gave up 2 bases and V 2 bases, and 6 bases lay outside the gene matches. Germline CDR1 is MNHEY and CDR2 is SVGAGI.

This clone was seen a handful of times. The same CDR3 arises from other DNA sequences in this sample as well. The chain has TRBV5-4 and TRBJ2-3; TRBD2 matches 7 bases. This CDR3 comprises 14 residues. The germline gives CDR1 SGHNT, CDR2 YYREEE (reference sequence). Germline trimming cut 0 bases from V and 5 bases from J; bases unmatched to any gene: 3. In nucleotides, the CDR3 is TGTGCCAGCAGCTTGGGGTTAGCGGGAGATACGCAGTATTTT. Protein product: CASSLGLAGDTQYF.

This rearrangement joins TRBV6-5 to TRBJ1-1; no reliable D call. Germline assignment: CDR1 MNHEY and CDR2 SVGAGI. The CDR3 is 14 amino acids. The V gene lost 0 bases and the J gene lost 7 bases, with 12 bases spanning the gap. CDR3 loop: CASSYSFPLVEAFF. CDR3 DNA sequence: TGTGCCAGCAGTTACTCGTTTCCGTTGGTTGAAGCTTTCTTT.

V usage is TRBV2 and J usage is TRBJ1-2, with TRBD1 as a possible D gene (5 bases). The CDR3 runs to 16 residues. The germline V gene encodes CDR1 SNHLY and CDR2 FYNNEI. V was clipped by 6 bases and J by 4 bases, with 21 bases between them. CDR3 in DNA: TGTGCCAGCAGAGGGGAGTTGGACATCCGGCTCTATGGCTACACCTTC. This sequence encodes CASRGELDIRLYGYTF. Supplemented by reference TRBV2 and TRBJ1-2, the full variable domain reads EPEVTQTPSHQVTQMGQEVILRCVPISNHLYFYWYRQILGQKVEFLVSFYNNEISEKSEIFDDQFSVERPDGSNFTLKIRSTKLEDSAMYFCASRGELDIRLYGYTFGSGTRLTVV.

The rearrangement links TRBV28 to TRBJ1-2; 10 bases are a match to TRBD1. Germline CDR1 reads MDHEN; CDR2 reads SYDVKM. Trimming cost V 2 bases and J 8 bases; bases outside gene matches: 14. This CDR3 has 17 amino acids. The CDR3 DNA sequence: TGTGCCAGCAGTTTACCCGGGACAGGGGTCACCGGTAGCGGCTACACCTTC. This gives the protein CASSLPGTGVTGSGYTF.

The rearrangement uses TRBV5-6 and TRBJ2-2, with D unclear. CDR1 is SGHDT, CDR2 YYEEEE, per germline. The ends were cut back, 4 bases at V and 5 bases at J, with 6 bases in the middle. The CDR3 is 12 residues long. The CDR3 DNA reads TGTGCCAGCAGCCCTTGGACCGGGGAGCTGTTTTTT. Residues: CASSPWTGELFF.

A few counts support this clone. V and J are TRBV6-5 and TRBJ1-5; D is possibly TRBD1 (5 bases). Per the germline V gene, CDR1 is MNHEY and CDR2 is SVGAGI. The V gene lost 5 bases and the J gene lost 1 base, with 6 bases spanning the gap. There are 13 residues in the CDR3. The CDR3 loop is CASSDRSNQPQHF. CDR3 in DNA: TGTGCCAGCAGTGACAGAAGCAATCAGCCCCAGCATTTT.

In the case of this clone: One end of the junction fails to match germline, which may point to a read error. The V and J genes are TRBV5-3 and TRBJ2-2, with TRBD1 identical over 8 bases. Being an ORF, TRBV5-3 has a function that is uncertain. The length of the CDR3 is 14 residues. The CDR3 sequence is CASSFGQGTGELFF. CDR3 nucleotides: TGTGCCAGCAGCTTTGGACAGGGCACCGGGGAGCTGTTTTTT.

The chain joins TRBV7-2 to TRBJ1-2; D is perhaps TRBD1 (5 bases). Trimming removed 7 bases from V and 0 bases from J, with 15 bases in between. The CDR3 is 15 amino acids. Germline V gene sequence: CDR1 SGHTA, CDR2 FQGNSA. CDR3 nucleotides: TGTGCCAGCACCCAGGGAGGAGCCACTAACTATGGCTACACCTTC. Translated: CASTQGGATNYGYTF.

V gene TRBV7-2 combines with J gene TRBJ2-7, with no clear D. Germline V CDR1 and CDR2: SGHTA, FQGNSA. With 5 bases removed from V and 3 bases from J, the gap between germline ends came to 5 bases. The CDR3 consists of 11 residues. CDR3 coding DNA: TGTGCCAGCAGCGACGGCTACGAGCAGTACTTC. Protein sequence: CASSDGYEQYF.

This clone was seen ten or more times. The chain is built from TRBV7-6 and TRBJ1-1; 7 bases agree with TRBD1. The CDR3 consists of 15 residues. CDR1 is SGHVS, CDR2 FNYEAQ, per germline. The V segment lost 4 bases and the J segment 1 base; nucleotides outside the gene matches: 6. The CDR3 spells CASSYRQGGNTEAFF. The CDR3 DNA is TGTGCCAGCAGCTACCGACAGGGCGGGAACACTGAAGCTTTCTTT.

Here the CDR3 DNA reads TGTGCCAGCAGCCAGGAGGGGGGCCCTAGGGATACGCAGTATTTT. Its translation is CASSQEGGPRDTQYF. V and J are TRBV4-2 and TRBJ2-3, with D perhaps matching TRBD1 or TRBD2 (6 bases each). CDR1 and CDR2 (germline): LGHNA, YNFKEQ. The CDR3 spans 15 residues. Trimming left V 3 bases short and J 6 bases short, with 16 bases between.

The rearrangement links TRBV11-2 to TRBJ1-1; no clear D gene. Trimming took 1 base from V and 2 from J, leaving 8 bases between them. Germline assignment: CDR1 SGHAT and CDR2 FQNNGV. The CDR3 has 14 amino acids. CDR3: CASSLGRHNTEAFF. CDR3 DNA sequence: TGTGCCAGCAGCTTAGGCCGCCACAACACTGAAGCTTTCTTT.

The chain links TRBV11-2 to TRBJ2-3, with D uncertain. V lost 5 bases to trimming and J lost 0 bases, with 12 bases between them. CDR1 and CDR2 (germline): SGHAT, FQNNGV. The CDR3 has 15 amino acids. As DNA, the CDR3 is TGTGCCAGCAGCCCGTATTGGGATAGCACAGATACGCAGTATTTT. Its protein product is CASSPYWDSTDTQYF.

Points on this clone: Other nucleotide sequences from this sample produce the same CDR3. The rearrangement links TRBV5-4 to TRBJ2-1; D gene unclear. Trimming cost V 0 bases and J 6 bases, with 4 bases left between them. The CDR3 runs to 12 residues. The germline gives CDR1 SGHNT, CDR2 YYREEE (reference sequence). Here the CDR3 DNA reads TGTGCCAGCAGCTTGGATCGCAATGAGCAGTTCTTC. Protein product: CASSLDRNEQFF.

The chain carries TRBV4-3 and TRBJ1-1, with 8 bases that match TRBD1. V lost 4 bases and J lost 5; bases outside the gene matches: 9. The germline V gene encodes CDR1 LGHNA and CDR2 YSLEER. The length of the CDR3 is 15 residues. Written as DNA, the CDR3 is TGCGCCAGCAGCCCTCGACAGGGGTGGCGTACTGAAGCTTTCTTT. It encodes CASSPRQGWRTEAFF.

The V call is TRBV5-6, the J call TRBJ1-5; D is uncertain. Germline CDR1 SGHDT, CDR2 YYEEEE. CDR3 length: 15 amino acids. V dropped 0 bases and J dropped 2 bases, with 9 bases sitting between them. DNA for the CDR3: TGTGCCAGCAGCTTGGAGGGTATGGGCAATCAGCCCCAGCATTTT. This encodes CASSLEGMGNQPQHF.